Sequencing of this T cell receptor (beta chain) was carried out in a study of T cell responses to AZD1222 COVID-19 vaccine. Assay used: immunoSEQ multiplex PCR; TCRdb lists only in-frame clones, some missing. In the table there are under 200,000 clones, over 85% of which are singletons. The CDR3 covers 14 residues. Germline CDR1 is LGHDT and CDR2 is YNNKEL (reference sequence). The V gene end was trimmed by 3 bases and the J gene end by 8 bases; junction bases not matched to a gene: 5. This chain joins TRBV3-1 (or the pseudogene TRBV3-2) and TRBJ1-3; 9 bases are shared with TRBD1. The sample was peripheral blood, taken on day 0 of AZD1222 vaccination. This TCR came from an adult in good health. Here the CDR3 reads CASSHTTGGHTIYF. The CDR3 coding sequence is TGTGCCAGCAGCCACACGACAGGGGGACACACCATATATTTT.